Listed below are T cell receptor beta chains from one sample, sequenced in a study of blood T cell repertoires in COVID-19. Generated by immunoSEQ multiplex PCR, the TCRdb table keeps only in-frame clones and is missing some. The table shows tens of thousands of clones, with 86% occurring only once. Sequencing input: peripheral blood. The receptors stem from a man older than 75 with acute or convalescent COVID-19. The CDR3 runs from the conserved cysteine through the conserved F or W. Each record gives: D gene, J gene, V gene, clone size, CDR3 protein, CDR3 DNA. A D gene is named only where the DNA matches it firmly. The size entry is marked missing in some rows and otherwise reads once, few, many or a size class.

-	TRBJ1-6	TRBV7-2	-	CASSLLTMSNSPLHF	TGTGCCAGCAGCTTATTGACAATGTCTAATTCACCCCTCCACTTT
-	TRBJ1-3	TRBV9	-	CASSVGGLSSGNTIYF	TGTGCCAGCAGCGTAGGGGGCCTTAGCTCTGGAAACACCATATATTTT
-	TRBJ2-7	TRBV2	-	CASSVDSEVTISYEQYF	TGTGCCAGCAGTGTTGACAGCGAAGTAACTATCTCCTACGAGCAGTACTTC
-	TRBJ1-2	TRBV3-1/TRBV3-2	-	CASSQPTHGYTF	TGTGCCAGCAGCCAACCCACACATGGCTACACCTTC
-	TRBJ2-5	TRBV20-1	-	CSARAKETQYF	TGCAGTGCTAGGGCCAAAGAGACCCAGTACTTC
TRBD1	TRBJ1-5	TRBV6-4	once	CASIPGTENQPQHF	TGTGCCAGTATTCCCGGGACAGAGAATCAGCCCCAGCATTTT
TRBD1	TRBJ2-3	TRBV19	-	CASSTYSGQGMDTQYF	TGTGCCAGTAGTACATACTCCGGACAGGGTATGGATACGCAGTATTTT
TRBD1	TRBJ1-1	TRBV11-2	-	CASSLGTGFTEAFF	TGTGCCAGCAGCTTAGGGACAGGGTTCACTGAAGCTTTCTTT
TRBD1	TRBJ1-2	TRBV6-5	-	CASRPTGYNGYTF	TGTGCCAGCAGGCCGACAGGGTATAATGGCTACACCTTC
TRBD2	TRBJ2-3	TRBV10-1	-	CASSESGGGARDTQYF	TGCGCCAGCAGTGAGTCTGGCGGGGGGGCGCGGGATACGCAGTATTTT
TRBD1	TRBJ2-7	TRBV11-3	-	CASSPWDRPYEQYF	TGTGCCAGCAGCCCCTGGGACAGGCCCTACGAGCAGTACTTC
-	TRBJ1-1	TRBV9	-	CASSVAAGGRMNTEAFF	TGTGCCAGCAGCGTAGCCGCGGGGGGACGGATGAACACTGAAGCTTTCTTT
-	TRBJ2-2	TRBV5-4	-	CASSSRGFTGELFF	TGTGCCAGCAGCTCCCGGGGATTCACCGGGGAGCTGTTTTTT
TRBD1	TRBJ1-6	TRBV30	-	CAWSPQGAGSPLHF	TGTGCCTGGAGCCCCCAGGGGGCTGGTTCACCCCTCCACTTT
-	TRBJ1-3	TRBV7-2	-	CASSLDRAGGNTIYF	TGTGCCAGCAGCTTAGACAGGGCGGGTGGAAACACCATATATTTT
-	TRBJ1-6	TRBV7-9	-	CASSDRFPYSPLHF	TGTGCCAGCAGCGACAGGTTCCCGTATTCACCCCTCCACTTT
TRBD2	TRBJ2-2	TRBV19	-	CASKTSGPFTGELFF	TGTGCCAGTAAAACTAGCGGACCCTTCACCGGGGAGCTGTTTTTT
TRBD2	TRBJ2-5	TRBV3-1/TRBV3-2	-	CASSQDARTSGGARETQYF	TGTGCCAGCAGCCAAGATGCCCGAACTAGCGGGGGGGCGAGAGAGACCCAGTACTTC
TRBD1	TRBJ1-4	TRBV3-1/TRBV3-2	once	CASSRDRGTNEKLFF	TGTGCCAGCAGCCGCGACAGGGGCACTAATGAAAAACTGTTTTTT
-	TRBJ1-2	TRBV25-1	-	CASRGEAVGYTF	TGTGCCAGCAGGGGGGAGGCGGTTGGCTACACCTTC
TRBD2	TRBJ2-1	TRBV19	-	CASSIVEGGLAYNEQFF	TGTGCCAGTAGTATAGTCGAGGGGGGACTAGCCTACAATGAGCAGTTCTTC
TRBD1	TRBJ2-5	TRBV18	-	CASSPRDRVQETQYF	TGTGCCAGCTCCCCGCGGGACAGGGTGCAAGAGACCCAGTACTTC
-	TRBJ2-5	TRBV18	few	CASSPRELRETQYF	TGTGCCAGCTCACCCCGGGAGCTCCGAGAGACCCAGTACTTC
TRBD1	TRBJ1-1	TRBV7-2	few	CASSLRQGGTEAFF	TGTGCCAGCAGCTTGCGACAGGGCGGCACTGAAGCTTTCTTT
-	TRBJ2-7	TRBV6-5	-	CASSLYREIGYEQYF	TGTGCCAGCAGCCTTTACAGGGAGATAGGCTACGAGCAGTACTTC
TRBD2	TRBJ2-7	TRBV7-2	-	CASSLAGGSYYEQYF	TGTGCCAGCAGCTTAGCGGGGGGGTCCTACTACGAGCAGTACTTC
-	TRBJ1-4	TRBV5-4	-	CASSLAGVDEKLFF	TGTGCCAGCAGCTTGGCAGGGGTGGACGAAAAACTGTTTTTT
-	TRBJ2-7	TRBV7-2	-	CASSLGSGGRGGSYEQYF	TGTGCCAGCAGCTTAGGGTCCGGCGGAAGGGGGGGGTCCTACGAGCAGTACTTC
-	TRBJ1-5	TRBV7-2	-	CASSLGGGSNQPQHF	TGTGCCAGCAGCTTAGGAGGGGGAAGCAATCAGCCCCAGCATTTT
TRBD1	TRBJ1-2	TRBV18	-	CASSRQGDSDGYTF	TGTGCCAGCTCTCGACAGGGGGACAGCGATGGCTACACCTTC